This TCR beta chain was obtained from a study of beta chain features in type 1 diabetes. Germline CDR1 and CDR2: WNHNN and SYGVQD (reference sequence). The CDR3 totals 16 residues. V was trimmed by 0 bases and J by 0 bases, leaving 10 bases between them. Stem cell-like memory, regulatory, central memory and naive CD4+ cells were sorted via CD45RO/CCR7/CD25/CD127/CD95/CD27. On this clone itself: Its specificity is unknown.

Sequenced material consisted of expressed TCRB transcripts (all of the isolated RNA was reverse transcribed). Only in-frame clones appear in the TCRdb table, and some are missing; sequencing was by immunoSEQ multiplex PCR. The table has 25,000 to 30,000 clones, less than 70% seen once. Notes on the study in general: Type 1 diabetes patients had TCRB CDR3s that were shorter (moderately but significantly so) in all four CD4+ subsets.

This sequence was found in a woman under 40 with type 1 diabetes. The V gene is TRBV10-1, the J gene TRBJ2-3; a weak D match, TRBD2 (5 bases). Sequencing was carried out using Tregs from blood. The DNA of the CDR3 is TGCGCCAGCAGTGAGTCCAGCGGAGGAAGCACAGATACGCAGTATTTT. Its translation is CASSESSGGSTDTQYF.